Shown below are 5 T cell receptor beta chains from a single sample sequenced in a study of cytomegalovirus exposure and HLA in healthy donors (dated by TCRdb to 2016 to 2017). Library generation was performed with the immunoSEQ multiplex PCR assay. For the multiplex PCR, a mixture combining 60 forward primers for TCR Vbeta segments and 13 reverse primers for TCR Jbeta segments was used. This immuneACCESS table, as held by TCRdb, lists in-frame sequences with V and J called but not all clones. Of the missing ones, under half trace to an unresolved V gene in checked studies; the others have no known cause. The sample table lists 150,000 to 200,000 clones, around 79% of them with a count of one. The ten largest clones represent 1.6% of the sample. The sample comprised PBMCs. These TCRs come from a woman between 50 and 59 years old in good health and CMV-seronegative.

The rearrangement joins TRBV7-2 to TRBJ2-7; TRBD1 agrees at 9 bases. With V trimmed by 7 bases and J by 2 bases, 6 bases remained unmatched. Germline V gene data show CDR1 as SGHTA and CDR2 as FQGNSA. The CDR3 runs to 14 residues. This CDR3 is CASTIGQGTYEQYF. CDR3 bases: TGTGCCAGCACCATAGGACAGGGGACCTACGAGCAGTACTTC.

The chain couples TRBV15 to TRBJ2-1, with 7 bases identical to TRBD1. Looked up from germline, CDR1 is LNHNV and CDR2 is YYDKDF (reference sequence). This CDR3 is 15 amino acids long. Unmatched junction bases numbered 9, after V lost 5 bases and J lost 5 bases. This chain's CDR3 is CATSGGDRANNEQFF. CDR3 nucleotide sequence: TGTGCCACCAGCGGAGGTGACAGGGCAAACAATGAGCAGTTCTTC.

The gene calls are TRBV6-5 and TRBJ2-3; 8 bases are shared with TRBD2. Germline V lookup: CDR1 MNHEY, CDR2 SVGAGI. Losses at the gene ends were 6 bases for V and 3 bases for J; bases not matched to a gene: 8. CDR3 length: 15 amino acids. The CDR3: CASSLTSARTDTQYF. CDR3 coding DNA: TGTGCCAGCAGCCTGACTAGCGCGCGGACAGATACGCAGTATTTT.

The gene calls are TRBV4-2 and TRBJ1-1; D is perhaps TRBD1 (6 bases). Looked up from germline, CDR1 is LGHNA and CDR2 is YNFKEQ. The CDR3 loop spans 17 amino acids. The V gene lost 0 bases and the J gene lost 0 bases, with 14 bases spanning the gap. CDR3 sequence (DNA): TGTGCCAGCAGCCAAGAGCACAGGGCCGGCATGAACACTGAAGCTTTCTTT. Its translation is CASSQEHRAGMNTEAFF.

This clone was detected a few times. CDR3 residues: CAIRGGGITEAFF. The CDR3 DNA sequence: TGTGCCATCCGTGGCGGGGGGATCACTGAAGCTTTCTTT. This chain connects TRBV10-3 to TRBJ1-1; D is possibly TRBD1 (5 bases). This CDR3 region has 13 residues. The V gene's germline CDR1 is ENHRY and CDR2 SYGVKD. Deletions cut 8 bases from V and 4 bases from J, with 14 bases between.